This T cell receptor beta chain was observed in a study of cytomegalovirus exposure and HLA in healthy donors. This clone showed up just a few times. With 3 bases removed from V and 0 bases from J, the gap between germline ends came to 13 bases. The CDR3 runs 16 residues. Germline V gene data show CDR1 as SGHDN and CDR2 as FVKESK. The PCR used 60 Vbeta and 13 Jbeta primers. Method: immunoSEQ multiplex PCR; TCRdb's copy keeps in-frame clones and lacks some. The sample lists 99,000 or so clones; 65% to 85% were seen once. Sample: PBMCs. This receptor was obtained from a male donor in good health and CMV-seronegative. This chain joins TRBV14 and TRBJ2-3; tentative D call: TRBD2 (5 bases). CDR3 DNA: TGTGCCAGCAGCCAGTACCGGCGGGCTAGCACAGATACGCAGTATTTT. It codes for CASSQYRRASTDTQYF.